This passage covers 4 T cell receptor beta chains from one sample sequenced in a study of T-cell reconstitution after alpha-beta-depleted transplantation in children. Molecular barcoding with unique molecular identifiers was used for the TCRbeta library. TCRdb called the PCR reads again in MiXCR, with one record for every CDR3 protein. The data contain over 200,000 distinct CDR3 sequences, roughly a tenth of them singletons. The specimen comprised PBMCs from the stem cell graft donor, sampled from the stem cell graft. The origin of the receptors is a human donor who donated a stem cell graft to a child with acute lymphoblastic leukemia.

This clonotype has a handful of counts. The rearrangement uses TRBV24-1 and TRBJ2-2; 10 nucleotides align to TRBD2. Germline-derived CDR1 and CDR2 are KGHDR and SFDVKD. V shed 9 bases and J 1 base; nucleotides not matched to a gene: 4. This CDR3 has 15 amino acids. Written as DNA, the CDR3 is TGTGCCACCCGTCCTAGCGGGGGGAACACCGGGGAGCTGTTTTTT. Its translation: CATRPSGGNTGELFF.

V is TRBV3-1 and J is TRBJ2-7, with D perhaps TRBD1 or TRBD2 (5 bases each). The V end was cut by 4 bases, the J end by 0 bases, with 10 bases between. The CDR3 runs to 14 residues. The V gene's germline CDR1 is LGHDT and CDR2 YNNKEL (reference sequence). The CDR3 loop is CASSPWGSSYEQYF. The CDR3 nucleotides read TGTGCCAGCAGCCCCTGGGGGTCCTCCTACGAGCAGTACTTC.

This clonotype was picked up many times. This rearrangement joins TRBV5-1 to TRBJ1-1; D gene uncertain. V lost 4 bases and J 1 base, leaving 11 bases between the germline ends. The CDR3 loop spans 14 amino acids. Germline CDR1 reads SGHRS; CDR2 reads YFSETQ. CDR3 DNA sequence: TGCGCCAGCAGCGATTGGTTGGGGAACACTGAAGCTTTCTTT. Encoded protein: CASSDWLGNTEAFF.

This clonotype was seen only a few times. CDR3 region: CASLPGGPGTGELFF. CDR3 sequence (DNA): TGTGCCAGCCTCCCGGGGGGGCCGGGCACCGGGGAGCTGTTTTTT. V gene TRBV12-3 or TRBV12-4 combines with J gene TRBJ2-2; TRBD2 agrees at 8 bases. The CDR3 covers 15 residues. Trimming at V came to 8 bases and at J to 4 bases, leaving 9 bases not matched to a gene.